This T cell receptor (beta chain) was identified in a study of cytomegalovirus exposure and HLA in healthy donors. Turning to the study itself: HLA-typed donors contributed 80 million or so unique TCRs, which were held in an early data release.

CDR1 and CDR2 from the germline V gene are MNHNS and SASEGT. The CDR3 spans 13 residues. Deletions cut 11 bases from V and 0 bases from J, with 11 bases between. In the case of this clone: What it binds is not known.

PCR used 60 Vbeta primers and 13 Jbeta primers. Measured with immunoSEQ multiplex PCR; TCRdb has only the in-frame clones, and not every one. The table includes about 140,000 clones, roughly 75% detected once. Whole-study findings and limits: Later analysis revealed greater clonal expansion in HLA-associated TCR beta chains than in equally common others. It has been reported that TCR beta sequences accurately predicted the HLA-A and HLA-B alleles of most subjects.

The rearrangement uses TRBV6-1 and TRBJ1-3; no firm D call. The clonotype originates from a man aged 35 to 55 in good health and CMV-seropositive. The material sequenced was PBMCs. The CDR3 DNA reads TGTGCCGCCCTACAGTTCTCTGGAAACACCATATATTTT. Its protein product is CAALQFSGNTIYF.